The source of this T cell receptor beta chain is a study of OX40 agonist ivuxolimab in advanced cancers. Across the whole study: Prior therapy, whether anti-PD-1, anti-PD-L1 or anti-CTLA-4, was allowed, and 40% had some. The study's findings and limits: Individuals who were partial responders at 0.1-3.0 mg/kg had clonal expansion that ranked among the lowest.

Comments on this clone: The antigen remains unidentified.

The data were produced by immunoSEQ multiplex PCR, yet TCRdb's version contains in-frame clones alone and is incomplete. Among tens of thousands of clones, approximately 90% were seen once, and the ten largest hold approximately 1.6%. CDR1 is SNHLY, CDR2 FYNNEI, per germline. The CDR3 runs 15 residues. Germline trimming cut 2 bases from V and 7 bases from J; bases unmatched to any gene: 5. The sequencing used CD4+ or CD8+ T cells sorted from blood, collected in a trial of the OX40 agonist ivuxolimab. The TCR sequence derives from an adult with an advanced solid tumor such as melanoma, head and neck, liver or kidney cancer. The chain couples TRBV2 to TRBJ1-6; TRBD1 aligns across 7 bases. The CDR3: CASSERGLGNSPLHF. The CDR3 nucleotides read TGTGCCAGCAGTGAAAGGGGGCTTGGCAATTCACCCCTCCACTTT.